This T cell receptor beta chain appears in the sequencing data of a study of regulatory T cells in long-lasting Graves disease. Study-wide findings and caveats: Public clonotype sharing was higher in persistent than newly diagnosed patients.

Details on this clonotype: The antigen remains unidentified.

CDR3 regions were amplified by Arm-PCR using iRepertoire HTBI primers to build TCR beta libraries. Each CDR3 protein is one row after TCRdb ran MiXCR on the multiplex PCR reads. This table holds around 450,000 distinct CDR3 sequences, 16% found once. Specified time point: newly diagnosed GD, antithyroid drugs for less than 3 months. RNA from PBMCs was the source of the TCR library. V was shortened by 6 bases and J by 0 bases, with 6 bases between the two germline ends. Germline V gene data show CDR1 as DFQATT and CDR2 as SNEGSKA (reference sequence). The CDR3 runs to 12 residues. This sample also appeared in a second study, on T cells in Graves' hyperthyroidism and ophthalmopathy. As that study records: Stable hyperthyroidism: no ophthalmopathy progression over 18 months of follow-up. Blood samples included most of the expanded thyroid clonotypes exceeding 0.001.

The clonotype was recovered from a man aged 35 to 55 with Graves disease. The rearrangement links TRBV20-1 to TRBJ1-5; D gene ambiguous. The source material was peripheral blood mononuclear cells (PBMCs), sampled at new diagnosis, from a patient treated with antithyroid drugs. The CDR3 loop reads CSAVLSNQPQHF. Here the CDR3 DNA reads TGCAGTGCAGTTCTTAGCAATCAGCCCCAGCATTTT.